These 7 T cell receptor beta chains share one sample of origin, sequenced in a study of blood T cells in healthy people across ages. The authors ran a second PCR of 7 to 11 cycles using a sample-barcoded 5' primer and a J-beta primer mix. MiXCR, applied by TCRdb to the 5' RACE reads, yields one record per CDR3 protein. The data contain some 670,000 distinct CDR3 sequences, roughly half of them seen just once; the ten biggest clones take up approximately 13%. What was sequenced was blood. These receptors came from a woman older than 75 in good health.

In this sample, this clonotype turned up many times. The chain employs TRBV18 and TRBJ2-6; no firm D call. V lost 6 bases to trimming and J lost 0 bases, with 9 bases between them. CDR3 size: 15 residues. Germline V gene sequence: CDR1 KGHSH, CDR2 LQKENI. Here the CDR3 DNA reads TGTGCCAGCTCCCCCCCGGCCTCTGGGGCCAACGTCCTGACTTTC. This sequence encodes CASSPPASGANVLTF.

As to this clonotype: The germline gene is not matched at one end of the junction; a read error may be the cause. The genes are TRBV5-1 and TRBJ1-2; D gene ambiguous. There are 13 residues in the CDR3. Germline CDR1 is SGHRS and CDR2 is YFSETQ. The CDR3 DNA is TGCGCCAGTAGCTTCGAGATAGACTGTGGCTACACCTTC. Residues: CASSFEIDCGYTF.

Worth noting for this clonotype: This may be a read error: a much more frequent sequence differs by one nucleotide. This sequence joins TRBV7-9 and TRBJ2-7; 8 nucleotides align to TRBD2. V lost 5 bases, J lost 12 bases, and 18 bases stayed unmatched. CDR3 length: 15 amino acids. CDR1 SEHNR and CDR2 FQNEAQ come from the germline V gene (reference sequence). CDR3 loop: CASSPPGLDFETRYF. The CDR3 DNA is TGTGCCAGCAGCCCTCCGGGACTAGATTTTGAGACCCGGTACTTC.

This clonotype appeared once. A read error is possible here, since a much larger clone lies one base away. This chain connects TRBV7-8 to TRBJ2-7; D call uncertain. CDR1 and CDR2 (germline): SGHVS, FQNEAQ. The V gene lost 5 bases and the J gene lost 2 bases, with 19 bases spanning the gap. The CDR3 totals 16 residues. Here the CDR3 DNA reads TGTGCCAGCAGCCCCCCACCCCGACTGGCAACCTACGAGCAGTACTTC. Amino acids: CASSPPPRLATYEQYF.

The chain recombines TRBV20-1 with TRBJ2-3; no firm D call. V was clipped by 0 bases and J by 1 base, with 11 bases between them. CDR3 length: 15 residues. Per the germline V gene, CDR1 is DFQATT and CDR2 is SNEGSKA (reference sequence). The CDR3 nucleotides read TGCAGTGCTAGAGATGCGCTGTTCGGCACAGATACGCAGTATTTT. Its protein product is CSARDALFGTDTQYF.

This clonotype has a handful of counts. The chain joins TRBV2 to TRBJ1-1; TRBD1 might be the D (6 bases). CDR3 length: 13 residues. Germline-derived CDR1 and CDR2 are SNHLY and FYNNEI. V was pared by 7 bases and J by 1 base, with 10 bases between. The CDR3 loop reads CASNGQPNTEAFF. The DNA of the CDR3 is TGTGCCAGCAATGGACAGCCGAACACTGAAGCTTTCTTT.

The V and J genes are TRBV6-2 or TRBV6-3 and TRBJ2-1; D is unresolved. The germline gives CDR1 MNHEY, CDR2 SVGEGT. V was pared by 5 bases and J by 5 bases, with 7 bases between. This CDR3 comprises 12 residues. CDR3 sequence: CASSTMDNEQFF. CDR3 in DNA: TGTGCCAGCAGTACCATGGACAATGAGCAGTTCTTC.